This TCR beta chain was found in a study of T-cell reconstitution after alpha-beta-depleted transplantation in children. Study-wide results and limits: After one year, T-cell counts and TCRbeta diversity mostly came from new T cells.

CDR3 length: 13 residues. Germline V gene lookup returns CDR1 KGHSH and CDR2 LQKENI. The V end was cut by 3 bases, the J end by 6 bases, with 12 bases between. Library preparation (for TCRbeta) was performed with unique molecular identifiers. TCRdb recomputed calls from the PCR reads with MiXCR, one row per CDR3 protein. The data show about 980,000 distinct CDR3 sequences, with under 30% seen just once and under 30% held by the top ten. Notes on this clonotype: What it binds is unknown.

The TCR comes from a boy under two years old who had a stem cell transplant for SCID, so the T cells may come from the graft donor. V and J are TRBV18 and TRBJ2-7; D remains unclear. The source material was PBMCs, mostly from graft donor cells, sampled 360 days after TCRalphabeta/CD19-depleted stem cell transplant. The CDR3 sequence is CASSPKVGFEQYF. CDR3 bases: TGTGCCAGCTCACCGAAGGTGGGGTTCGAGCAGTACTTC.